The subject of this entry is one TCR beta chain. The data stem from a study of blood T cell repertoires in COVID-19. On the study more broadly: The United States, Italy and Spain supplied acute and convalescent COVID-19 samples. The cDNA or gDNA used as material had been derived from T cells, B-cell-depleted T cells, or PBMCs.

Per the study methods: Using reference gene primer amplification, nucleated cell counts were estimated. Profiling relied on immunoSEQ multiplex PCR, and the TCRdb table lists in-frame clones only, not all of them. V, J and clone size are those of that table, while D and trimming were read from the DNA. The sample holds roughly 300,000 clones, 83% seen once. The length of the CDR3 is 15 residues. The V segment lost 0 bases and the J segment 5 bases; nucleotides outside the gene matches: 4. Germline lookup yields CDR1 LNHNV and CDR2 YYDKDF (reference sequence). Sequencing was carried out using peripheral blood. This clonotype was sampled from a woman aged 45-60 years who had recovered from COVID-19. The rearrangement joins TRBV15 to TRBJ2-7, with 10 bases fitting TRBD2. CDR3 region: CATSRDGTSVHEQYF. Here the CDR3 DNA reads TGTGCCACCAGCAGAGACGGGACTAGCGTTCACGAGCAGTACTTC.